The present T cell receptor beta chain was sequenced within a study of PD-1 blockade in classical Hodgkin lymphoma. Sequencing used immunoSEQ multiplex PCR; TCRdb keeps in-frame clones, though not all of them. Here the sample spans around 23,000 clones, roughly 89% being singletons. The V end lost 3 bases, the J end lost 5 bases, and 7 bases lay between the germline ends. There are 13 residues in the CDR3. The V gene's germline CDR1 is KGHSH and CDR2 LQKENI. The time point: newly diagnosed, previously untreated cHL patient sample. After thawing, PBMCs were subjected to magnetic negative selection to isolate CD8+ T cells. Comparators were PBMCs taken from newly diagnosed, untreated classical Hodgkin lymphoma.

The origin of this receptor is a human donor with classical Hodgkin lymphoma. The V gene is TRBV18, the J gene TRBJ2-2; unclear D gene. Sequences were obtained from CD8+ T cells from blood. CDR3 nucleotides: TGTGCCAGCTCACCTGGCAGGACCGGGGAGCTGTTTTTT. Its protein product is CASSPGRTGELFF.